The clone carrying this T cell receptor beta chain was observed a single time. This sample is part of a study of blood T cell repertoires in COVID-19. Here immunoSEQ multiplex PCR was the method, and the copy in TCRdb shows in-frame clones only, minus some. The data show 200,000 to 250,000 clones, roughly 80% seen once. Sample: peripheral blood. The source of this sequence is a woman aged 80 or over with acute or convalescent COVID-19.

The CDR3 DNA reads TGCAGTGCTAGTCTCCCAGGGGGCACTGAAGCTTTCTTT. Its translation is CSASLPGGTEAFF. This chain uses TRBV20-1 with TRBJ1-1, with 7 bases fitting TRBD1. The V and J ends lost 3 bases and 4 bases, in that order; junction bases with no gene match: 5. The length of the CDR3 is 13 residues. CDR1 and CDR2 from the germline V gene are DFQATT and SNEGSKA (reference sequence).